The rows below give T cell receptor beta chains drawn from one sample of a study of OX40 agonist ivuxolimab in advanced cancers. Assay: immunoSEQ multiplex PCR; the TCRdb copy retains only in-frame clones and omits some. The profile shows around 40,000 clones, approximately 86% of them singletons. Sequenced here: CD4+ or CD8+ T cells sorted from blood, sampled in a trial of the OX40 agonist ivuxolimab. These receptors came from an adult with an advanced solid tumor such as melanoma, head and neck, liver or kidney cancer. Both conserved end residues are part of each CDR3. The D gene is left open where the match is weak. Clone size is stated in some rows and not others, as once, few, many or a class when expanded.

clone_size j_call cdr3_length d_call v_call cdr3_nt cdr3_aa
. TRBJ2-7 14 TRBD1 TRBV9 TGTGCCAGCAGCGTATGGGACAGGGATTACGAGCAGTACTTC CASSVWDRDYEQYF
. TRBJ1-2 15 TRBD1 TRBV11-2 TGTGCCAGCAGCTCGAGGGGGCGACCCAACTATGGCTACACCTTC CASSSRGRPNYGYTF
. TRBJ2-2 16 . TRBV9 TGTGCCAGCAGCGTAGTAGGACGGACTAACACCGGGGAGCTGTTTTTT CASSVVGRTNTGELFF
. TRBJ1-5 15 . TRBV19 TGTGCCAGTAGTGCTTACACCCCCGGCAATCAGCCCCAGCATTTT CASSAYTPGNQPQHF
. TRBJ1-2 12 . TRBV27 TGTGCCAGCAGTTTAGGGGGGGTCGGCTACACCTTC CASSLGGVGYTF
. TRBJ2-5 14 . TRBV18 TGTGCCAGCTCACCAAACAGAGATCAAGAGACCCAGTACTTC CASSPNRDQETQYF
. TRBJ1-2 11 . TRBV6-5 TGTGCCAGCAGGGACAGCTATGGCTACACCTTC CASRDSYGYTF
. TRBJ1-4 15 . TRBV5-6 TGTGCCAGCAGCTCAGAGGGTCGAGGGGTAGAAAAACTGTTTTTT CASSSEGRGVEKLFF
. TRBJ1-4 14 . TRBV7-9 TGTGCCAGCAGCCCGCCAGCCCCTAATGAAAAACTGTTTTTT CASSPPAPNEKLFF
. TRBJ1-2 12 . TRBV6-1 TGTGCTCATATAGGAATACCTGATGGCTACACCTTC CAHIGIPDGYTF
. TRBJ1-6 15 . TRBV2 TGTGCCAGCAGTGTGGAAGGAACATTCAATTCACCCCTCCACTTT CASSVEGTFNSPLHF
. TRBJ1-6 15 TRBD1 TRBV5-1 TGCGCCAGCAGCCTAGGGACAGAAAATAATTCACCCCTCCACTTT CASSLGTENNSPLHF
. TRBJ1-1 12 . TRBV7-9 TGTGCCAGCAGCTATAGTTGGACGGGGGCTTTCTTT CASSYSWTGAFF
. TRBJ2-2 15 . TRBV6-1 TGTGCCAGCAGTGAGGAAGCGTGGCTCACCGGGGAGCTGTTTTTT CASSEEAWLTGELFF
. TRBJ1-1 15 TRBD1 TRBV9 TGTGCCAGCAGCGACGGACAGGGGGCGGCCACTGAAGCTTTCTTT CASSDGQGAATEAFF
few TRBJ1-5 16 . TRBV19 TGTGCCAGTAGTACAGCAAGAGGGGGTTGGAATCAGCCCCAGCATTTT CASSTARGGWNQPQHF
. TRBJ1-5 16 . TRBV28 TGTGCCAGCAGTTTCGGACAGCTTTATAGCAATCAGCCCCAGCATTTT CASSFGQLYSNQPQHF
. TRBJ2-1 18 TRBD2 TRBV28 TGTGCCAGCAGTCAACGCCGGGTAGCGGGGATGATCTACAATGAGCAGTTCTTC CASSQRRVAGMIYNEQFF
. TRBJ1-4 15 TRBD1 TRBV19 TGTGCCAGTAGCTCGCCGGGACAGGCTGTCGAAAAACTGTTTTTT CASSSPGQAVEKLFF
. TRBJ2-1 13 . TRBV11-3 TGTGCCAGCAGCTTAGCTTTTATGGATGAGCAGTTCTTC CASSLAFMDEQFF
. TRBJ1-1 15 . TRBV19 TGTGCCAGTAGTCTCCGGGGGAGCCTAGGGACTGAAGCTTTCTTT CASSLRGSLGTEAFF
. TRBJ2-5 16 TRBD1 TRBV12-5 TGTGCTAGTGGTTCAGGGACAGGGAACCTTAAAGAGACCCAGTACTTC CASGSGTGNLKETQYF
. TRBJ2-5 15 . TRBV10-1 TGCGCCAGCAGTGAGTCGTTAGGGATGAAAGAGACCCAGTACTTC CASSESLGMKETQYF
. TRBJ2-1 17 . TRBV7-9 TGTGCCAGCAGCTTAACGGCGTCCGGGGCGGAGGGAAATGAGCAGTTCTTC CASSLTASGAEGNEQFF
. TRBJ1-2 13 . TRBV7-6 TGTGCCAGCAGCTCCTACCGGACCTATGGCTACACCTTC CASSSYRTYGYTF
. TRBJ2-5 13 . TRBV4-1 TGCGCCAGCAGCCAAGATCAGGGGGAGACCCAGTACTTC CASSQDQGETQYF
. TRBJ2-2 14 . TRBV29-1 TGCAGCGTTCCGACAGCGCTAGGCACCGGGGAGCTGTTTTTT CSVPTALGTGELFF
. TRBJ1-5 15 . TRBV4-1 TGCGCCAGCAGCCAAGAGGCGGTTAGCAATCAGCCCCAGCATTTT CASSQEAVSNQPQHF
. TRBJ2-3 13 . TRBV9 TGTGCCAGCAGCACGGAGGGAGAAGATACGCAGTATTTT CASSTEGEDTQYF
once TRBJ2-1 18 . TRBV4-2 TGTGCCAGCAGCCAAGAGGGGGAGGTATGGGACCTCTACAATGAGCAGTTCTTC CASSQEGEVWDLYNEQFF
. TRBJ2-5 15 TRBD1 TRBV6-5 TGTGCCAGCACCCAAGAGACAGGGGCTTTTGAGACCCAGTACTTC CASTQETGAFETQYF
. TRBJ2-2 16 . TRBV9 TGTGCCAGCAGCGCATCCGAGGGTGGTACTCACGGGGAGCTGTTTTTT CASSASEGGTHGELFF
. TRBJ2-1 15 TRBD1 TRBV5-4 TGTGCCAGCAGTTTCCGGGACAGGGCAAACAATGAGCAGTTCTTC CASSFRDRANNEQFF
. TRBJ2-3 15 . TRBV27 TGTGCCAGCAGTTTATTGGGGCAGGGTGGAGATACGCAGTATTTT CASSLLGQGGDTQYF
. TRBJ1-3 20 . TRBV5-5 TGTGCCAGCAGCTTTGGCTGGGCGGGTGCGGGGATAAGCTCTGGAAACACCATATATTTT CASSFGWAGAGISSGNTIYF
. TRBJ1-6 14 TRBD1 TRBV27 TGTGCCAGCAGTCCGGGACAGTATAATTCACCCCTCCACTTT CASSPGQYNSPLHF
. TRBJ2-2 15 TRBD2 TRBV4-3 TGCGCCAGCAGCCAAGGGACTAGCGGGACCGGGGAGCTGTTTTTT CASSQGTSGTGELFF
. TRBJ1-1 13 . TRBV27 TGTGCCAGCAGTTTTGGGGGTAACACTGAAGCTTTCTTT CASSFGGNTEAFF
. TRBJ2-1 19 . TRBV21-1 TGTGCCAGCAGCAAAGCAAGGCTAGCGGGAGCGCGGAGGTACAATGAGCAGTTCTTC CASSKARLAGARRYNEQFF
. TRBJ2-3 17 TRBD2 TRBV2 TGTGCCAGCAGTGGGACTAGCGGGGCCTATAGCACAGATACGCAGTATTTT CASSGTSGAYSTDTQYF
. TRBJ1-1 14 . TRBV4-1 TGCGCCAGCAGCCAGGGGTCTGGTGGGGCCGAAGCTTTCTTT CASSQGSGGAEAFF
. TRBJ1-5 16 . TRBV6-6 TGTGCCAGCACCCAGGGAAGTTGGCCGGGAGATCAGCCCCAGCATTTT CASTQGSWPGDQPQHF
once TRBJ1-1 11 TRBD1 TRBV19 TGTGCCACAGTCCAGGGGGCTGGGGCTTTCTTT CATVQGAGAFF
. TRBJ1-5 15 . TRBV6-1 TGTGCCAGCAGTGATATGGCCAGGGCGTCCCAGCCCCAGCATTTT CASSDMARASQPQHF
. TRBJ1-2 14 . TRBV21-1 TGTGCCAGCAGCAAAGCGCCCAGGGCCGAGGGCTACACCTTC CASSKAPRAEGYTF
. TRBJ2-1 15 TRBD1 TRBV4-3 TGCGCCAGCAGCCGAGACAGGGTATTATACAATGAGCAGTTCTTC CASSRDRVLYNEQFF
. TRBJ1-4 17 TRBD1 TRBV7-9 TGTGCCAGGCTCACCGGTGGGTCGGACAGGGTAAATGAAAAACTGTTTTTT CARLTGGSDRVNEKLFF